This T cell receptor beta chain was observed in a study of quantifying T cell responses using KT2 cells (dated by TCRdb to about 2017). Regarding the research as a whole: RNA was DNase-treated and reverse transcribed with TCR alpha and beta constant-region primers, mostly using SuperScript III. To prevent over-amplification, PCR2 was performed as a SYBR Green qPCR and halted at a predetermined fluorescence threshold. The efficiency of the T4 ligation step under optimum conditions was estimated to be greater than 9.5%.

Library method: UMI-ligation and nested PCR. Using T4 RNA ligase 1, a single-stranded oligonucleotide bearing the Illumina SP2 sequence plus a UMI was ligated onto the 3' end of the cDNA. PCR1 ran approximately 4 cycles (98°C 15 s, 69°C 30 s, 72°C 40 s); the beta primer was an equimolar mix of RC1.1 and RC1.2 covering TRBC1 and TRBC2. From PCR2 onward, TCR alpha and beta chains were processed separately, with sample indices and Illumina adaptors added. The UMI comprised 12 random nucleotides, as two hexamers separated by a spacer, placed after an 8-base spacer. The libraries were sequenced on an Illumina MiSeq using v2 2x251 paired-end chemistry, usually with some 11 samples in each run. To increase diversity, roughly 5-7% PhiX DNA was added to each sequencing library. The published analysis was carried out like this. bcl2fastq converted raw reads to FASTQ, and Demultiplexor demultiplexed the reads by dual indices. V and J genes were assigned by Decombinator through tag matching, with a single base-pair mismatch permitted. UMIs were used by Collapsinator to correct both sequencing errors and frequency errors caused by PCR heterogeneity. Decombinator identifiers were converted to nucleotide sequence by CDR3Translator, the sequences were translated to amino acids, and CDR3 was extracted using C- and N-terminal motifs. Each distinct KT2 TCR was counted as a cluster of KT2 sequences sharing one unique molecular identifier. TCRdb handled the public reads itself, with Q25 trimming in fastp and clone calling in MiXCR, and kept productive beta chains. Every distinct CDR3 protein forms one entry, paired with its most common genes and DNA. The V and J calls come from TCRdb's annotation, not from the publication. The sample table records 25,000 to 35,000 distinct CDR3 sequences; 10% of these occur just once. About 9.6% of the sample comes from the top ten.

A remark on this clonotype: The specificity of this receptor is unknown. No quality values exist for individual bases; no much larger clone is one base distant.

Ends trimmed: V by 5 bases, J by 3 bases; bases unmatched to a gene: 13. CDR1 MNHNY and CDR2 SVGAGI are derived from the germline V gene (reference sequence). Inclusive of the bounding cysteine and phenylalanine, the CDR3 is 16 residues long. The read is trimmed to its CDR3 DNA, 48 bases read in frame from base 1. Study-wide findings and limitations: A linear scaling of KT2 alpha and beta sequence counts with input KT2 cell number was observed over several orders of magnitude. No side-by-side comparison of the pipeline with other TCR sequencing techniques was included in the study. At very high KT2 spike-in numbers, detection of KT2 sequences reached saturation. KT2 sequences were still detected at the lowest spike-in tested, roughly one KT2 cell per 100,000 PBMC.

Known numbers of KT2, a T cell clone whose TCR had been sequenced previously, were spiked into unfractionated PBMC to test the sensitivity and accuracy of the pipeline. A range of KT2-to-PBMC ratios was produced by mixing KT2 cells with a fixed number of PBMC. The sequence came from a human donor. The sequencing sample was made of PBMCs spiked with cells of the T cell clone KT2. The chain is assembled from TRBV6-6 and TRBJ2-7, with 7 bases aligning to TRBD2. The CDR3 protein: CASSLLGERDNYEQYF. DNA sequence: TGTGCCAGCAGTCTCCTCGGGGAGCGGGATAACTACGAGCAGTACTTC.